This TCR beta chain was identified in a study of a mutant IDH1 vaccine in newly diagnosed glioma. Comments on this clone: Its target is unknown.

Profiling relied on immunoSEQ multiplex PCR, and the TCRdb table lists in-frame clones only, not all of them. The sample gives about 48,000 clones, approximately 79% of which show up once; around 6.7% is in the top ten. V was pared by 1 base and J by 8 bases, with 4 bases between. The CDR3 length is 11 residues. Germline values: CDR1 SGDLS, CDR2 YYNGEE. Time point indicated: week 35, safety follow-up. Vaccination comprised doses that each held 300 ug of mutant IDH1 20-mer peptide, plus topical imiquimod. Study findings and constraints: Vaccine-induced responses were seen in under 95% of patients, spanning several MHC alleles.

The TCR sequence derives from a man aged 40-50 years with glioma. Sample: PBMCs, taken from a glioma patient whose treatment included an IDH1 peptide vaccine. The chain links TRBV9 to TRBJ2-1; D remains ambiguous. CDR3 DNA sequence: TGTGCCAGCAGCGTAAACCATGAGCAGTTCTTC. Protein: CASSVNHEQFF.